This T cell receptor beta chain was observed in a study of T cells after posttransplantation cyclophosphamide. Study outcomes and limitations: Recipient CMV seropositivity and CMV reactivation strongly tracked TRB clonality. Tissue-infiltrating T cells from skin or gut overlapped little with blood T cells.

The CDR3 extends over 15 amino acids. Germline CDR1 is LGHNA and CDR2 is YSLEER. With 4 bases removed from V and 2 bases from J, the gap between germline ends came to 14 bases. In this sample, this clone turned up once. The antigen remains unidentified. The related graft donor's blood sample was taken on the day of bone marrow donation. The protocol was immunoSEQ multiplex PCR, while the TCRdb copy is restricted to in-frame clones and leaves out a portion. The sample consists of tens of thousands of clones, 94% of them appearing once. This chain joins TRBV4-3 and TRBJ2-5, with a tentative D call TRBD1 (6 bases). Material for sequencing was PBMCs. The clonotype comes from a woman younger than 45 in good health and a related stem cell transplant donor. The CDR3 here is CASSRDTNPQETQYF. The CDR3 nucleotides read TGCGCCAGCAGCCGGGACACAAATCCGCAAGAGACCCAGTACTTC.